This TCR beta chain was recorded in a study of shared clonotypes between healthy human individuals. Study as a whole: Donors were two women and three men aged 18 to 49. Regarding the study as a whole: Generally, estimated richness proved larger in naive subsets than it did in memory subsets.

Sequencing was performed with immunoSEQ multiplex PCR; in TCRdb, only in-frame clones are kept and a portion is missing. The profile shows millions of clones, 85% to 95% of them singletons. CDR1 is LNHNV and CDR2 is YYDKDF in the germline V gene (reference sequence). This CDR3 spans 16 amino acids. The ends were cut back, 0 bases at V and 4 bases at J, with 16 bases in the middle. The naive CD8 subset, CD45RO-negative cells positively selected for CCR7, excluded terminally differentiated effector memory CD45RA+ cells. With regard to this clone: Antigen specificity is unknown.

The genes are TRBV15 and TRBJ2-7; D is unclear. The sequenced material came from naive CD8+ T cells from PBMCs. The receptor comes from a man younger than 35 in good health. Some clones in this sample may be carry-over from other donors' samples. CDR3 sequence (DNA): TGTGCCACCAGCAGAGAATTGGCATCCTCCCTTTACGAGCAGTACTTC. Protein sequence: CATSRELASSLYEQYF.